Presented here are 21 T cell receptor beta chains from one specimen sequenced in a study of T-cell memory formation after mild COVID-19 (dated by TCRdb to the early 2020s). The protocol used for the library was 5' RACE. The sequencing machine was an Illumina NovaSeq 6000. The public reads were quality trimmed at Q25 with fastp and then assembled into clones with MiXCR by TCRdb, keeping productive beta chains. Records with the same CDR3 protein are collapsed into one entry carrying the most frequent genes and DNA. The sample yields approximately 250,000 distinct CDR3 sequences; approximately 15% were counted once. The ten biggest clones cover around 23% of the sample. Sequencing input: PBMCs or a T cell subset sorted from them (not recorded which). All receptors come from a man younger than 30 who had mild COVID-19 (a few samples of this study predate the infection). The sample titles of this study are shuffled in the database, so cell type and time point are left out; the donor was told from shared clones.

This clonotype has more than one count but fewer than ten. The J gene is TRBJ1-1, the V gene TRBV11-2; 7 nucleotides agree with TRBD1. The CDR3 spans 14 residues. With V trimmed by 3 bases and J by 7 bases, 8 bases remained unmatched. Germline V gives CDR1 SGHAT, CDR2 FQNNGV. CDR3 sequence: CASSFTQGSYEAFF. CDR3 sequence (DNA): TGTGCCAGCAGCTTTACACAGGGGTCCTATGAAGCTTTCTTT.

The chain links TRBV5-4 to TRBJ2-7; possible D gene TRBD2, 5 bases. Germline V gives CDR1 SGHNT, CDR2 YYREEE (reference sequence). Trimming shortened V by 4 bases and J by 4 bases, and 12 bases separated the two germline ends. The CDR3 has 13 amino acids. The CDR3 sequence is CASSISGNYEQYV. DNA for the CDR3: TGTGCCAGCAGCATCTCCGGGAATTACGAGCAGTACGTC.

The chain has TRBV9 and TRBJ2-5; 10 nucleotides line up with TRBD2. Germline values: CDR1 SGDLS, CDR2 YYNGEE. The CDR3 is 15 residues long. V lost 2 bases and J lost 5; bases outside the gene matches: 6. The CDR3: CASSVPSGGTETQYF. The CDR3 nucleotides read TGTGCCAGCAGCGTCCCTAGCGGGGGTACGGAGACCCAGTACTTC.

V usage is TRBV3-1 and J usage is TRBJ2-1; D possibly corresponds to TRBD2 (5 bases). The V and J ends lost 0 bases and 1 base respectively, with 10 bases between them. This CDR3 spans 16 amino acids. Per the germline V gene, CDR1 is LGHDT and CDR2 is YNNKEL (reference sequence). In nucleotides, the CDR3 is TGTGCCAGCAGCCAAGATAGGGTAGCGTCCTACAATGAGCAGTTCTTC. Translation gives CASSQDRVASYNEQFF.

This chain uses TRBV7-9 with TRBJ2-3, with D uncertain. The germline V gene has CDR1 SEHNR and CDR2 FQNEAQ (reference sequence). The CDR3 spans 12 residues. The germline V and J ends were trimmed by 1 base and 8 bases, with 7 bases remaining between them. For the CDR3, the DNA is TGTGCCAGCAGCTTAGAACGGTTTACGCAGTATTTT. It encodes CASSLERFTQYF.

V usage is TRBV20-1 and J usage is TRBJ2-2, with no clear D. The CDR3 length is 13 residues. V gave up 4 bases and J gave up 1 base, with 7 bases separating them. Germline values: CDR1 DFQATT, CDR2 SNEGSKA (reference sequence). CDR3 loop: CSANLENTGELFF. DNA for the CDR3: TGCAGTGCTAACCTTGAGAACACCGGGGAGCTGTTTTTT.

J is TRBJ2-7 and V is TRBV12-3 or TRBV12-4; possibly TRBD2 for D (5 bases). V lost 6 bases to trimming and J lost 7 bases, with 10 bases between them. This CDR3 comprises 11 residues. CDR3 nucleotide sequence: TGTGCCAGCAGGGCGGGTAGGGAGCAGTACTTC. It is translated as CASRAGREQYF.

This clonotype was detected many times. This chain links TRBV4-3 with TRBJ1-1, with D perhaps TRBD1 (6 bases). In germline, CDR1 is LGHNA, CDR2 YSLEER. V dropped 0 bases and J dropped 11 bases, with 22 bases sitting between them. The CDR3 length is 16 residues. In DNA, the CDR3 is TGCGCCAGCAGCCAAGATGGGGGTACAATCCGAACAGGGGCTTTCTTT. Its translation is CASSQDGGTIRTGAFF.

In its sample, this clonotype was seen many times. The chain uses TRBV7-2 and TRBJ2-7; TRBD1 or TRBD2 may be the D gene (6 bases each). The V gene lost 1 base and the J gene lost 5 bases, with 15 bases spanning the gap. The V gene's germline CDR1 is SGHTA and CDR2 FQGNSA. This CDR3 has 15 amino acids. CDR3 in DNA: TGTGCCAGCAGCTTAGTTGGGGGGCTATTCGACGAGCAGTACTTC. Protein sequence: CASSLVGGLFDEQYF.

V and J are TRBV12-3 or TRBV12-4 and TRBJ1-2; 7 bases line up with TRBD1. The CDR3 sequence is 14 residues long. The trim removed 6 bases at V and 3 bases at J, leaving 7 bases unmatched. The CDR3 nucleotides read TGTGCCAGCAGCTTGACAGGGTTGGACTATGGCTACACCTTC. Amino acids: CASSLTGLDYGYTF.

This clonotype was counted between two and nine times. This chain links TRBV6-2 or TRBV6-3 with TRBJ2-7, with TRBD1 matching 9 bases. CDR3 size: 16 residues. V lost 6 bases and J lost 2; bases outside the gene matches: 11. The germline V gene encodes CDR1 MNHEY and CDR2 SVGEGT. This CDR3 reads CASRRLPGQGPYEQYF. In DNA, the CDR3 is TGTGCCAGCAGGAGGCTTCCGGGACAGGGACCCTACGAGCAGTACTTC.

The rearrangement links TRBV10-3 to TRBJ1-1; no firm D call. The CDR3 loop spans 14 amino acids. Looked up from germline, CDR1 is ENHRY and CDR2 is SYGVKD. Trimming shortened V by 0 bases and J by 4 bases, and 9 bases separated the two germline ends. The chain's CDR3 is CAISESGKGTEAFF. The CDR3, as DNA: TGTGCCATCAGTGAGTCGGGGAAGGGCACTGAAGCTTTCTTT.

The J gene is TRBJ2-5, the V gene TRBV20-1; TRBD2 matches at 11 bases. The CDR3 consists of 15 residues. The V and J ends lost 3 bases and 7 bases, in that order; junction bases with no gene match: 10. Germline V lookup: CDR1 DFQATT, CDR2 SNEGSKA (reference sequence). DNA of the CDR3: TGCAGTGCTAGCCCTTCTAGCGGGGGGCCATCGACCCAGTACTTC. Its protein product is CSASPSSGGPSTQYF.

This clonotype was found a few times. J is TRBJ1-6 and V is TRBV19; a possible D gene is TRBD1 (6 bases). Trimming left V 5 bases short and J 8 bases short, with 16 bases between. From germline, CDR1 is LNHDA and CDR2 SQIVND (reference sequence). The CDR3 sequence is 15 residues long. The CDR3 DNA reads as TGTGCCAGTAGTGGTACAGGGTCTCGGGATTCACCCCTCCACTTT. It specifies CASSGTGSRDSPLHF. The full variable domain, in which reference TRBV19 and TRBJ1-6 provide the parts outside the CDR3, is DGGITQSPKYLFRKEGQNVTLSCEQNLNHDAMYWYRQDPGQGLRLIYYSQIVNDFQKGDIAEGYSVSREKKESFPLTVTSAQKNPTAFYLCASSGTGSRDSPLHFGNGTRLTVT.

This clonotype was seen only a few times. The rearrangement links TRBV9 to TRBJ2-3; 10 bases line up with TRBD2. Per germline, CDR1 SGDLS and CDR2 YYNGEE. The CDR3 length is 19 residues. V lost 1 base, J lost 4 bases, and 15 bases stayed unmatched. DNA for the CDR3: TGTGCCAGCAGCGTAACTCGCTTCATTACTAGCGGGGAGTCAGATACGCAGTATTTT. Translating it yields CASSVTRFITSGESDTQYF.

V and J are TRBV7-6 and TRBJ1-1, with D hard to call. The CDR3 length is 15 residues. The germline V gene encodes CDR1 SGHVS and CDR2 FNYEAQ. V dropped 1 base and J dropped 1 base, with 10 bases sitting between them. CDR3 coding DNA: TGTGCCAGCAGCTTAGGAAACGGTGCGAACACTGAAGCTTTCTTT. Translation gives CASSLGNGANTEAFF.

V and J are TRBV12-3 or TRBV12-4 and TRBJ1-5; D is unresolved. V was pared by 3 bases and J by 8 bases, with 11 bases between. This CDR3 comprises 13 residues. The CDR3 loop reads CASSFSSSEPQHF. The CDR3, as DNA: TGTGCCAGCAGTTTCAGCTCGTCAGAGCCCCAGCATTTT.

This clonotype was seen only a few times. The chain employs TRBV6-6 and TRBJ1-2, with a tentative D call TRBD1 (5 bases). The germline V gene has CDR1 MNHNY and CDR2 SVGAGI (reference sequence). This CDR3 comprises 14 residues. V was clipped by 0 bases and J by 2 bases, with 7 bases between them. The CDR3: CASSYSAGNYGYTF. CDR3 nucleotide sequence: TGTGCCAGCAGTTACTCGGCAGGGAACTATGGCTACACCTTC.

V usage is TRBV12-3 or TRBV12-4 and J usage is TRBJ2-5; 7 bases agree with TRBD1. The V segment lost 1 base and the J segment 2 bases; nucleotides outside the gene matches: 1. The CDR3 contains 14 residues. CDR3 DNA: TGTGCCAGCAGTTTAGAGGGGGCACAAGAGACCCAGTACTTC. Its translation: CASSLEGAQETQYF.

The chain couples TRBV28 to TRBJ2-3, with D unclear. The germline V and J ends were trimmed by 2 bases and 2 bases, with 8 bases remaining between them. The CDR3 length is 14 residues. Germline values: CDR1 MDHEN, CDR2 SYDVKM. The CDR3 bases are TGTGCCAGCAGTTTAGAACAGCTCACAGATACGCAGTATTTT. Translation: CASSLEQLTDTQYF.

This clonotype was seen more than once but under ten times. The chain is built from TRBV29-1 and TRBJ1-2, with 7 bases matching TRBD1. Germline CDR1 SQVTM, CDR2 ANQGSEA. The CDR3 length is 13 residues. Trimming cost V 0 bases and J 7 bases; bases outside gene matches: 5. The CDR3 DNA is TGCAGCGTTGAAGATGGGACAGTACCTGGCTACACCTTC. Protein product: CSVEDGTVPGYTF.